The 17 T cell receptor beta chains listed next were all sequenced from one sample in a study of shared clonotypes between healthy human individuals. Profiling relied on immunoSEQ multiplex PCR, and the TCRdb table lists in-frame clones only, not all of them. The repertoire holds around 700,000 clones, approximately 74% seen once, with approximately 1.7% in the top ten. The sample was memory CD4+ T cells sorted from blood. Subset reported: CD45RA-negative fraction. The origin of the receptors is a woman in her twenties or thirties in good health.

This chain links TRBV6-5 with TRBJ2-2; tentative D call: TRBD1 (5 bases). V was shortened by 7 bases and J by 0 bases, with 9 bases between the two germline ends. The CDR3 loop spans 14 amino acids. Germline V gene data show CDR1 as MNHEY and CDR2 as SVGAGI. The CDR3 is CASTRQTNTGELFF. For the CDR3, the DNA is TGTGCCAGCACCCGACAGACGAACACCGGGGAGCTGTTTTTT.

The chain recombines TRBV30 with TRBJ2-5; 7 positions match TRBD1. Matching the DNA end better, TRBJ2-7 makes the J call doubtful. There are 12 residues in the CDR3. Germline values: CDR1 GTSNPN, CDR2 SVGIG (reference sequence). CDR3 region: CAWRQGFHEQYF. CDR3 DNA sequence: TGTGCCTGGAGACAGGGGTTCCACGAGCAGTACTTC.

This CDR3 is CASSSGPYNEQFF. The DNA for the CDR3 is TGTGCCAGCAGTTCTGGACCGTACAATGAGCAGTTCTTC. V is TRBV2 and J is TRBJ2-1; D is ambiguous. Per the germline V gene, CDR1 is SNHLY and CDR2 is FYNNEI. Trimming pared 5 bases from V and 4 bases from J, leaving 9 bases between. This CDR3 is built from 13 residues.

J is TRBJ2-3 and V is TRBV21-1; the listed D gene, TRBD1, was not tested against the DNA. TRBV21-1 is labeled a pseudogene. This CDR3 has 16 residues. DNA for the CDR3: TGTGCCAGCAGCCCGGGACAGGGGGCGCCCACAGATACGCAGTATTTT. Its translation is CASSPGQGAPTDTQYF.

J is TRBJ2-3 and V is TRBV28, with 15 positions matching TRBD2. The germline CDR1 and CDR2 sequences are MDHEN and SYDVKM. This CDR3 has 17 residues. Trimming removed 5 bases from V and 8 bases from J; junction bases left unmatched: 11. The CDR3 here is CASSRSGLAGGGGTQYF. The CDR3 DNA is TGTGCCAGCAGTCGTTCGGGACTAGCGGGAGGAGGGGGTACGCAGTATTTT. The full variable domain, rest sourced from reference TRBV28 and TRBJ2-3, is DVKVTQSSRYLVKRTGEKVFLECVQDMDHENMFWYRQDPGLGLRLIYFSYDVKMKEKGDIPEGYSVSREKKERFSLILESASTNQTSMYLCASSRSGLAGGGGTQYFGPGTRLTVL.

The table lists this clone with many counts. The chain combines TRBV6-1 with TRBJ2-7; 12 positions agree with TRBD1. The CDR3 runs to 15 residues. Germline V lookup: CDR1 MNHNS, CDR2 SASEGT. V trimming: 3 bases; J trimming: 3 bases; junction bases outside the gene matches: 3. The CDR3 DNA is TGTGCCAGCAGTGATGGGACAGGGGGCTTCTACGAGCAGTACTTC. Its protein is CASSDGTGGFYEQYF.

This chain links TRBV5-1 with TRBJ2-1; 8 nucleotides align to TRBD2. The CDR3 extends over 16 amino acids. Germline trimming cut 4 bases from V and 7 bases from J; bases unmatched to any gene: 13. Germline V gene sequence: CDR1 SGHRS, CDR2 YFSETQ. The chain's CDR3 is CASSPHAGGRKNEQFF. The DNA of the CDR3 is TGCGCCAGCAGCCCGCATGCGGGCGGGAGGAAGAATGAGCAGTTCTTC.

This chain uses TRBV9 with TRBJ2-5; D call uncertain. V was trimmed by 3 bases and J by 9 bases, leaving 15 bases between them. Germline V gene sequence: CDR1 SGDLS, CDR2 YYNGEE. The CDR3 is made up of 13 amino acids. CDR3 nucleotides: TGTGCCAGCAGCGGAGGCCCAGGAAGGGCCCAGTACTTC. Its translation: CASSGGPGRAQYF.

The chain carries TRBV4-1 and TRBJ1-4; TRBD1 is a possible D gene (5 bases). CDR1 and CDR2 (germline): MGHRA, YSYEKL. The CDR3 loop spans 13 amino acids. V was cut by 3 bases and J by 3 bases, with 5 bases left in between. The CDR3 nucleotides read TGCGCCAGCAGCCAGGGACCTAATGAAAAACTGTTTTTT. Encoded protein: CASSQGPNEKLFF.

The CDR3 is CASAKGGTGTLATEAFF. DNA of the CDR3: TGTGCCAGCGCCAAGGGGGGAACCGGGACACTCGCCACTGAAGCTTTCTTT. The chain is built from TRBV27 and TRBJ1-1; possible D gene TRBD1, 6 bases. There are 17 residues in the CDR3. V lost 8 bases, J lost 4 bases, and 26 bases lay in between. Germline V gene data show CDR1 as MNHEY and CDR2 as SMNVEV (reference sequence).

This chain uses TRBV9 with TRBJ1-2; a possible D gene is TRBD1 (5 bases). Germline-derived CDR1 and CDR2 are SGDLS and YYNGEE. This CDR3 spans 14 amino acids. V lost 4 bases and J 8 bases, leaving 18 bases between the germline ends. The CDR3 coding sequence is TGTGCCAGCAGCTCACCGCAAGGGGAATCAGGCTACACCTTC. Protein product: CASSSPQGESGYTF.

This clone was recorded many times. Other DNA sequences in this specimen translate into the identical CDR3. The chain is built from TRBV6-6 and TRBJ2-1, with 8 bases matching TRBD1. The germline V gene has CDR1 MNHNY and CDR2 SVGAGI (reference sequence). The CDR3 contains 15 residues. Trimming at V came to 6 bases and at J to 2 bases, leaving 6 bases not matched to a gene. The CDR3, as DNA: TGTGCCAGCAGCCGGACAGGGAACCCCTACAATGAGCAGTTCTTC. Protein sequence: CASSRTGNPYNEQFF.

The chain is built from TRBV7-2 and TRBJ2-7; 7 bases map to TRBD2. Germline CDR1 and CDR2: SGHTA and FQGNSA. V shed 1 base, J shed 3 bases, and the junction held 6 bases outside the gene matches. The CDR3 has 15 residues. CDR3 DNA sequence: TGTGCCAGCAGCTTAGTAGTCGGGGGGAACTACGAGCAGTACTTC. This codes for CASSLVVGGNYEQYF.

The chain recombines TRBV10-2 with TRBJ2-2, with 12 nucleotides matching TRBD2. The CDR3 has 14 amino acids. Per germline, CDR1 WSHSY and CDR2 SAAADI. Losses at the gene ends were 7 bases for V and 5 bases for J; bases not matched to a gene: 2. This CDR3 reads CASIGTSGTGELFF. CDR3 bases: TGCGCCAGCATAGGGACTAGCGGGACCGGGGAGCTGTTTTTT.

There are a few counts of this clone. The gene calls are TRBV14 and TRBJ2-1, with D possibly being TRBD2 (6 bases). Per germline, CDR1 SGHDN and CDR2 FVKESK. The CDR3 sequence is 17 residues long. Trimming left V 7 bases short and J 0 bases short, with 19 bases between. CDR3 protein: CASNSIAGRGSYNEQFF. The CDR3 bases are TGTGCCAGCAATTCGATTGCGGGAAGGGGCTCCTACAATGAGCAGTTCTTC.

This clone was observed once. The chain couples TRBV19 to TRBJ2-5, with 8 bases identical to TRBD2. The CDR3 is 15 residues long. Germline V CDR1 and CDR2: LNHDA, SQIVND (reference sequence). Trimming removed 6 bases from V and 7 bases from J; junction bases left unmatched: 13. CDR3 residues: CASSPVAGTRGTQYF. CDR3 sequence (DNA): TGTGCCAGTAGCCCCGTAGCGGGGACTCGCGGGACCCAGTACTTC.

This chain uses TRBV10-2 with TRBJ1-2; 7 bases are shared with TRBD1. Germline CDR1 is WSHSY and CDR2 is SAAADI. V trimming: 6 bases; J trimming: 4 bases; junction bases outside the gene matches: 8. This CDR3 comprises 14 residues. CDR3 nucleotide sequence: TGCGCCAGCAGGACGGGACAGCTCAGCTATGGCTACACCTTC. Translating it yields CASRTGQLSYGYTF.